These T cell receptor beta chains were read from a single sample in a study of blood T cell repertoires in COVID-19. Sequencing was performed with immunoSEQ multiplex PCR; in TCRdb, only in-frame clones are kept and a portion is missing. The sample consists of about 260,000 clones, over 80% of them appearing once. The specimen was peripheral blood. These receptors were obtained from a woman in her forties who had recovered from COVID-19. Both conserved end residues are part of each CDR3. Each record gives: V gene, J gene, D gene, clone size, CDR3 DNA, CDR3 protein. A D gene is named only where the DNA matches it firmly. Some rows mark clone size as missing; the rest say once, few, many or name a class of expanded clone.

>TRBV27|TRBJ2-5|TRBD2|-
TGTGCCAGCAGTCCCTCCGGGGGGGCAGAGACCCAGTACTTC
CASSPSGGAETQYF
>TRBV19|TRBJ2-7|TRBD2|-
TGTGCCAGTAGTATAGACGCTAGCGGGGATTACGAGCAGTACTTC
CASSIDASGDYEQYF
>TRBV7-9|TRBJ2-2|TRBD2|-
TGTGCCAGCAGCCCAGGCGGGGGTATGGGCACCGGGGAGCTGTTTTTT
CASSPGGGMGTGELFF
>TRBV4-1|TRBJ2-1|TRBD1|-
TGCGCCAGCAGCCCTTCCCTCCAGGCGGCAGGGGGATTGAATGAGCAGTTCTTC
CASSPSLQAAGGLNEQFF
>TRBV3-1/TRBV3-2|TRBJ1-2|TRBD1|few
TGTGCCAGCAGCCACCGGGACAGGGGCAACTATGGCTACACCTTC
CASSHRDRGNYGYTF
>TRBV5-4|TRBJ1-1|TRBD1|-
TGTGCCAGCAGCTTGCCAGGGGGCACTGAAGCTTTCTTT
CASSLPGGTEAFF
>TRBV7-2|TRBJ1-1|TRBD1|-
TGTGCCAGCAGCTTAAGGGACAGGGGGGCCCCTGAAGCTTTCTTT
CASSLRDRGAPEAFF
>TRBV18|TRBJ2-5|-|-
TGTGCCAGCTCACCTTTGACCCGGGGGACCCAGTACTTC
CASSPLTRGTQYF
>TRBV10-2|TRBJ2-1|-|-
TGCGCCAGCAGTGAGATGGGGGGCTCCTACAATGAGCAGTTCTTC
CASSEMGGSYNEQFF
>TRBV5-1|TRBJ1-1|TRBD1|-
TGCGCCAGCAGCTTGGAGTCGGCAGGGGGATACACTGAAGCTTTCTTT
CASSLESAGGYTEAFF
>TRBV12-3/TRBV12-4|TRBJ1-2|-|-
TGTGCCAGCAGTAGCACGGGGGGAGGCTACACCTTC
CASSSTGGGYTF
>TRBV2|TRBJ2-1|TRBD2|-
TGTGCCAGCAGTGTAGCGGGGGGGCGGTACAATGAGCAGTTCTTC
CASSVAGGRYNEQFF
>TRBV27|TRBJ2-7|-|-
TGTGCCAGCAGTTTATGGGCTTGGGGGGGCGCGGTCTACGAGCAGTACTTC
CASSLWAWGGAVYEQYF
>TRBV6-5|TRBJ1-2|-|-
TGTGCCAGCAGTCCCCCGACAGCAAACTATGGCTACACCTTC
CASSPPTANYGYTF
>TRBV5-1|TRBJ1-1|-|-
TGCGCCAGCAGCTCCCCACTCACTGAAGCTTTCTTT
CASSSPLTEAFF
>TRBV7-8|TRBJ2-3|TRBD1|-
TGTGCCAGCAGCTTAGGTACAGGGGGTTGGACAGATACGCAGTATTTT
CASSLGTGGWTDTQYF
>TRBV27|TRBJ2-1|TRBD2|-
TGTGCCACCAGGGAGGTGCGGGGGGGTTACAATGAGCAGTTCTTC
CATREVRGGYNEQFF
>TRBV5-1|TRBJ1-1|-|-
TGCGCCAGCAGCTTGGACGGACAAAACACTGAAGCTTTCTTT
CASSLDGQNTEAFF
>TRBV7-7|TRBJ2-2|-|-
TGTGCCAGCAGCTTATCAGGGTGGACCGGGGAGCTGTTTTTT
CASSLSGWTGELFF
>TRBV7-9|TRBJ2-7|TRBD1|-
TGTGCCAGCAGCTCACCGAACAGGGGGATTTACGAGCAGTACTTC
CASSSPNRGIYEQYF
>TRBV19|TRBJ2-5|TRBD1|-
TGTGCCACTAAGGACGACAGGGCCCAAGAGACCCAGTACTTC
CATKDDRAQETQYF
>TRBV9|TRBJ2-3|-|-
TGTGCCAGCAGCGTACAACAGGGAGTCACAGATACGCAGTATTTT
CASSVQQGVTDTQYF
>TRBV12-5|TRBJ2-1|-|-
TGTGCTAGTGGGGGAACCGGGACTTCCTCCCCCTACAATGAGCAGTTCTTC
CASGGTGTSSPYNEQFF
>TRBV6-4|TRBJ2-2|TRBD1|-
TGTGCCAGCAGTGAGTCGGACAGGGGTTACACCGGGGAGCTGTTTTTT
CASSESDRGYTGELFF
>TRBV5-6|TRBJ2-3|TRBD1|-
TGTGCCAGCAGCTTTAAACCGGGACAGGGGCCAGATACGCAGTATTTT
CASSFKPGQGPDTQYF
>TRBV10-3|TRBJ2-2|TRBD1|-
TGTGCCATTCCCCGGACAGGGGGTAACCGGAACACCGGGGAGCTGTTTTTT
CAIPRTGGNRNTGELFF
>TRBV6-2/TRBV6-3|TRBJ2-2|TRBD2|once
TGTGCCAGCAGCCGGGGGGGCAGCGAGGGCACCGGGGAGCTGTTTTTT
CASSRGGSEGTGELFF
>TRBV30|TRBJ2-7|TRBD1|-
TGTGCCTGGAGTGTACACCGGGACAGGAGCTCCTACGAGCAGTACTTC
CAWSVHRDRSSYEQYF
>TRBV4-1|TRBJ1-4|-|-
TGCGCCAGCAGCCAAAAGGAGGGGCCTTTTAATGAAAAACTGTTTTTT
CASSQKEGPFNEKLFF
>TRBV5-1|TRBJ1-4|TRBD1|-
TGCGCCAGCAGCTTGGAGGGGGCTACCCGTCCGTTTTTT
CASSLEGATRPFF
>TRBV3-1/TRBV3-2|TRBJ2-2|-|once
TGTGCCAGCAGCCACCACTACGGGGTACCCACCGGGGAGCTGTTTTTT
CASSHHYGVPTGELFF
>TRBV15|TRBJ1-2|TRBD1|-
TGTGCCACCAGCAGGATTAAACAGGGGAGCTATGGCTACACCTTC
CATSRIKQGSYGYTF
>TRBV7-8|TRBJ1-1|-|-
TGTGCCAGCAGCTTAGTTGAGAGCACTGAAGCTTTCTTT
CASSLVESTEAFF
>TRBV10-3|TRBJ1-2|TRBD1|few
TGTGCCACCTCCGACAGGGGAATTTACGGCTACACCTTC
CATSDRGIYGYTF
>TRBV4-3|TRBJ2-7|TRBD2|-
TGCGCCAGCAGCCGGCTGGGACTAGCTTACGAGCAGTACTTC
CASSRLGLAYEQYF
>TRBV6-2/TRBV6-3|TRBJ2-2|TRBD1|-
TGTGCCAGCAGCCCCAGGGGGCGGGGCACCGGGGAGCTGTTTTTT
CASSPRGRGTGELFF
>TRBV7-2|TRBJ1-4|-|-
TGTGCCAGCAGCTTAATGACAGCTAATGAAAAACTGTTTTTT
CASSLMTANEKLFF
>TRBV30|TRBJ1-1|-|-
TGTGCCTGGAGTGCGCCGGGACACCTTATCGGTACTGAAGCTTTCTTT
CAWSAPGHLIGTEAFF
>TRBV7-2|TRBJ2-7|TRBD1|-
TGTGCCAGCAGCTTTCTTGGGACAGGGTACGAGCAGTACTTC
CASSFLGTGYEQYF